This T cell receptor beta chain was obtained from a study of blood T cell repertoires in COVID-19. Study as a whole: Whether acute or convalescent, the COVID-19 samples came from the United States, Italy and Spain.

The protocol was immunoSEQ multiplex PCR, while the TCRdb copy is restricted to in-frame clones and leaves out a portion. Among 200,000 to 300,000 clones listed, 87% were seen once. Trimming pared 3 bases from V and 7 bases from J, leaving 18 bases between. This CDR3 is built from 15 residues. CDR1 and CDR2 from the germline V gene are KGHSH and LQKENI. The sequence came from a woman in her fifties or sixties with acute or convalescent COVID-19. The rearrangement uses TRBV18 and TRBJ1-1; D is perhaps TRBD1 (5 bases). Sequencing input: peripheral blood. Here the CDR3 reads CASSPGHTVPSEAFF. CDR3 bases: TGTGCCAGCTCACCCGGACATACCGTTCCTAGTGAAGCTTTCTTT.